Ten or more counts support the clone carrying this TCR beta chain. Its specificity is not known. Sample-barcoded 5' priming and a J-beta primer mix drove a second PCR of about 6 to 12 cycles. MiXCR, run by TCRdb on the 5' RACE reads, gives a single entry per CDR3 protein. Counted here are 1.5 million to 2 million distinct CDR3 sequences, approximately 30% occurring once; the ten biggest clones make up more than 6%. Looked up from germline, CDR1 is MNHEY and CDR2 is SVGAGI. This CDR3 is built from 13 residues. V gave up 4 bases and J gave up 1 base, with 8 bases separating them. The data belong to a study of blood T cells in healthy people across ages. Study conclusions and caveats: Considered underestimates were the diversity estimates obtained from one million T cells.

The chain combines TRBV6-5 with TRBJ2-7; the D gene is possibly TRBD2 (6 bases). Sequencing used blood. This sequence originates from a woman between 25 and 40 years old in good health. DNA of the CDR3: TGTGCCAGCAGTTTTCGGGAGTCCTACGAGCAGTACTTC. This translates into CASSFRESYEQYF.